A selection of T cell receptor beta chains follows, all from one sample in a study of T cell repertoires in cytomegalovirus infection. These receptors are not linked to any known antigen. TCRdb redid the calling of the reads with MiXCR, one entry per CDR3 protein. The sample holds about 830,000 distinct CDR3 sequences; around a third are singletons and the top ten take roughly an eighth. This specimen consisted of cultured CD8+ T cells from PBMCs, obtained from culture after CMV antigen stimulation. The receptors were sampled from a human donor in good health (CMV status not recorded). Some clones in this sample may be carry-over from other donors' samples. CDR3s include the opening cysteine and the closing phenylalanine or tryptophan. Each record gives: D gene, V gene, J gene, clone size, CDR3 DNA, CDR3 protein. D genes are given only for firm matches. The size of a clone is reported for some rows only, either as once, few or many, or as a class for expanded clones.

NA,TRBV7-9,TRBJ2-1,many,TGTGCCAGCAGCCATTCTTCTGGAACAGGCCGCTGGTATGAGCAGTTCTTC,CASSHSSGTGRWYEQFF
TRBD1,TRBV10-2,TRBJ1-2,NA,TGCGCCAGCAGTCCGGGACAGACTAAATATGGCTACACCTTC,CASSPGQTKYGYTF
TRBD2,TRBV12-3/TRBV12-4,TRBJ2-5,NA,TGTGCCAGCAGACGACTGGGCGGGAGAGAGACCCAGTACTTC,CASRRLGGRETQYF
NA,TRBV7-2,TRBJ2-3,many,TGTGCCAGCACCTATAGCGGATACAGCACAGATACGCAGTATTTT,CASTYSGYSTDTQYF
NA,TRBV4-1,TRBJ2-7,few,TGCGCCAGCAGCCAAGCTGTAGTCTACGAGCAGTACTTC,CASSQAVVYEQYF
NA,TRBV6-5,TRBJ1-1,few,TGTGCCAGCAGTTACCAGATAAACACTGAAGCTTTCTTT,CASSYQINTEAFF
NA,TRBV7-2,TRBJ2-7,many,TGTGCCAGCAGCACGAGAGAGCTCCCCTACGAGCAGTACTTC,CASSTRELPYEQYF
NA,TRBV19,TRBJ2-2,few,TGTGCCAGTAGTACTCCTCCCGGCGAGACCGGGGAGCTGTTTTTT,CASSTPPGETGELFF
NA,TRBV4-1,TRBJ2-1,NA,TGCGCCAGCAGCCAAGATAGGATCAGGGGATACAATGAGCAGTTCTTC,CASSQDRIRGYNEQFF
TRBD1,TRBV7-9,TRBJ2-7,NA,TGTGCCAGCAGCCCCGAGGGACAGGGGTATCCCTACGAGCAGTACTTC,CASSPEGQGYPYEQYF
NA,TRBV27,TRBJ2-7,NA,TGTGCCAGCGGATATGGCGTCACCTACGAGCAGTACTTC,CASGYGVTYEQYF
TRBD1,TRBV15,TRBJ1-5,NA,TGTGCCACCAGCAGAGTAGGGGGCCATCAGCCCCAGCATTTT,CATSRVGGHQPQHF
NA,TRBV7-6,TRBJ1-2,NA,TGTGCCAGCAGCTCCGGAGCTCGGGACATTTTCGACTATGGCTACACCTTC,CASSSGARDIFDYGYTF
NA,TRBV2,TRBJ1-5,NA,TGTGCCAGCAGGATTGCACAGGGTAATCAGCCCCAGCATTTT,CASRIAQGNQPQHF
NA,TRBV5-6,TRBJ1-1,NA,TGTGCCAGCAGCTTGGTGGGTCTGGAGAACACTGAAGCTTTCTTT,CASSLVGLENTEAFF
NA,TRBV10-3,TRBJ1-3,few,TGTGCCATCAGTTCGGGACACCGCAAGGGTGGAAACACCATATATTTT,CAISSGHRKGGNTIYF
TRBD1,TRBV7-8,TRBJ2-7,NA,TGTGCCAGCAGCTCGGCTTGGGACAGGGGGGGCTACGAGCAGTACTTC,CASSSAWDRGGYEQYF
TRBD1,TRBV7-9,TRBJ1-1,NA,TGTGCCAGCAGCTTAGCGGGGACAGGGAAGGAGAACACTGAAGCTTTCTTT,CASSLAGTGKENTEAFF
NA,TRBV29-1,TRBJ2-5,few,TGCAGCGTGGCAGGTTTTCCTCAAGAGACCCAGTACTTC,CSVAGFPQETQYF
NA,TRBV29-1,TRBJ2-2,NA,TGCAGCGTAGATCAGGGGCCCGGGGAGCTGTTTTTT,CSVDQGPGELFF
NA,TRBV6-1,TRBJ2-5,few,TGTGCCAGCGGGAGACCCCGGACGGTGACCCAGTACTTC,CASGRPRTVTQYF
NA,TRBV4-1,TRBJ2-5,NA,TGCGCCAGCAGCCAAGATCGGAGGAATGGGGAGACCCAGTACTTC,CASSQDRRNGETQYF
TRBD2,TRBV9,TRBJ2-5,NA,TGTGCCAGCAGCGCCAGACTAGCGGGGGACCAAGAGACCCAGTACTTC,CASSARLAGDQETQYF
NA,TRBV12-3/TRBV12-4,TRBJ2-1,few,TGTGCCAGCACCCAGGGTATCAATGAGCAGTTCTTC,CASTQGINEQFF
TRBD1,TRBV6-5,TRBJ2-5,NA,TGTGCCAGCAGCCCAGGGGGCCTGGAGACCCAGTACTTC,CASSPGGLETQYF
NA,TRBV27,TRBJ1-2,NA,TGTGCCAGCAGTTTACGAGGGGCACTCTATGGCTACACCTTC,CASSLRGALYGYTF
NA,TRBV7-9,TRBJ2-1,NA,TGTGCCAGCAGCCCGAGTAATACAGGGAATGAGCAGTTCTTC,CASSPSNTGNEQFF
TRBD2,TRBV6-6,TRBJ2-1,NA,TGTGCCAGCAGTACTGGGGGGGACCTCTACAATGAGCAGTTCTTC,CASSTGGDLYNEQFF
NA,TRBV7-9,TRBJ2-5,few,TGTGCCAGCAGCGTCCCCCCCGGAATCTCTGAGACCCAGTACTTC,CASSVPPGISETQYF
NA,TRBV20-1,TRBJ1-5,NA,TGCAGTGTTACCCCCTACAGGGTAAATCAGCCCCAGCATTTT,CSVTPYRVNQPQHF
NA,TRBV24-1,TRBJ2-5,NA,TGTGCCACCAGTGATTCGCCCGGGGGGCCGGAGACCCAGTACTTC,CATSDSPGGPETQYF
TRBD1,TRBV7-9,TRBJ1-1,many,TGTGCCAGCAGCTTAGAACAGGGGGCCTGGAACACTGAAGCTTTCTTT,CASSLEQGAWNTEAFF